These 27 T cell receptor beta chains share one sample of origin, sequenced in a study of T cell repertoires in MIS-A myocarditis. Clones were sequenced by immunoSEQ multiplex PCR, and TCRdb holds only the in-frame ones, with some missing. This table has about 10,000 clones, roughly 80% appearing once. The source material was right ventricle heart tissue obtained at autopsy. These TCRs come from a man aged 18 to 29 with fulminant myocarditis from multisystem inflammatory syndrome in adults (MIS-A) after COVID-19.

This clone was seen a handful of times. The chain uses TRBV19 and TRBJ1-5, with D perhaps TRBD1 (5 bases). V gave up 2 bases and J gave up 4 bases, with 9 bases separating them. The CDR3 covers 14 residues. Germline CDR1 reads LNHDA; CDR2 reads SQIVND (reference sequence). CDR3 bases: TGTGCCAGTAGTATATGGGGCAGAAATCAGCCCCAGCATTTT. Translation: CASSIWGRNQPQHF.

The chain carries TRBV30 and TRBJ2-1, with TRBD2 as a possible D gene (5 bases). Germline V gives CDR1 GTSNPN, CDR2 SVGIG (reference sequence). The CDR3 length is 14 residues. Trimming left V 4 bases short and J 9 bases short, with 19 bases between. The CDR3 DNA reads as TGTGCCTGGACCAAACGACCCCCCGCGGGTGAGCAGTTCTTC. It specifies CAWTKRPPAGEQFF.

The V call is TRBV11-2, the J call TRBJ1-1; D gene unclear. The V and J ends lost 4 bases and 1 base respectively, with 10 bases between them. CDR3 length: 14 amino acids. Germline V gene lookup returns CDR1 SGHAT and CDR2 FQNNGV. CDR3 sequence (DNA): TGTGCCAGCAGCTACGTGCCAGGGAACACTGAAGCTTTCTTT. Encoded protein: CASSYVPGNTEAFF.

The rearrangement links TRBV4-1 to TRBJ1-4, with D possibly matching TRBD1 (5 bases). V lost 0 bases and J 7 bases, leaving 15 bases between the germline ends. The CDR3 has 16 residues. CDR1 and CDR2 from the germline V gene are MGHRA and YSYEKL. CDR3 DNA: TGCGCCAGCAGCCAAGATGCCGGGGGTCTTGTTGAAAAACTGTTTTTT. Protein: CASSQDAGGLVEKLFF.

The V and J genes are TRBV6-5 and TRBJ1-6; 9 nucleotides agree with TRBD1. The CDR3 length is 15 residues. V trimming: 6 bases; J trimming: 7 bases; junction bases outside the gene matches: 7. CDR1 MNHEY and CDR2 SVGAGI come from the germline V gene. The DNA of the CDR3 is TGTGCCAGCAGAGGGGGGACAGGGAGGAATTCACCCCTCCACTTT. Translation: CASRGGTGRNSPLHF.

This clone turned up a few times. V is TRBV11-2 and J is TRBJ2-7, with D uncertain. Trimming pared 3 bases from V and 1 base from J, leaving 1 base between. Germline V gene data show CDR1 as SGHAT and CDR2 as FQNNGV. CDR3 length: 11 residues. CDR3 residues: CASSFSYEQYF. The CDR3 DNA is TGTGCCAGCAGCTTTTCCTACGAGCAGTACTTC.

CDR3 sequence reads: CASRSSRVEGYTF. In DNA, the CDR3 is TGTGCCAGCAGGTCGAGCAGGGTCGAGGGCTACACCTTC. The V call is TRBV6-5, the J call TRBJ1-2; tentative D call: TRBD1 (5 bases). The CDR3 spans 13 residues. Germline V gene lookup returns CDR1 MNHEY and CDR2 SVGAGI. V lost 6 bases and J lost 8, with 16 bases in between.

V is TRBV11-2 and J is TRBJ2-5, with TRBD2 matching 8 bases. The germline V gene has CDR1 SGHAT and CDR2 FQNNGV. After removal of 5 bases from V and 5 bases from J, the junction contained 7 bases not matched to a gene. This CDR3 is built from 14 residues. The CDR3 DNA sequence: TGTGCCAGCAGCCGGAATCCGGGGGGGGAGACCCAGTACTTC. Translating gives CASSRNPGGETQYF.

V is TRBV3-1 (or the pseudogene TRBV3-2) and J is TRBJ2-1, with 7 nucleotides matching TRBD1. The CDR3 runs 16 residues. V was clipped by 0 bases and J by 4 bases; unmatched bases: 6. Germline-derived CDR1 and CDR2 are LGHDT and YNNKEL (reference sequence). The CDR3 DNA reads TGTGCCAGCAGCCAAGATAAGGGGGCTATTTACAATGAGCAGTTCTTC. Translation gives CASSQDKGAIYNEQFF.

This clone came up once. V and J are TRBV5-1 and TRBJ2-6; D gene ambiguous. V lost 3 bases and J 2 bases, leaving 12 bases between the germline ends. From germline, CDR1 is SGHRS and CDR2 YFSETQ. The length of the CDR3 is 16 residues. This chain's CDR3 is CASSSTDLAGANVLTF. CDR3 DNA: TGCGCCAGCAGCTCCACCGACTTAGCTGGGGCCAACGTCCTGACTTTC.

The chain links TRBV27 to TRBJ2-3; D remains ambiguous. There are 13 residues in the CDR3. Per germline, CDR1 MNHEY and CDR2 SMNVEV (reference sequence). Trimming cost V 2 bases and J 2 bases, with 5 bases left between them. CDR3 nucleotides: TGTGCCAGCAGTTTAGGGTTCACAGATACGCAGTATTTT. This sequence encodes CASSLGFTDTQYF.

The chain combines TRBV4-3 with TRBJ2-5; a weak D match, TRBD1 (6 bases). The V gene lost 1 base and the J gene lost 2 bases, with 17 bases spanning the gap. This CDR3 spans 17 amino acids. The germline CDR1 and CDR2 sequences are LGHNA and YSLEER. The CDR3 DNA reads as TGCGCCAGCAGCCAAGGAGTCCCGGGACACGCACAAGAGACCCAGTACTTC. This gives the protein CASSQGVPGHAQETQYF.

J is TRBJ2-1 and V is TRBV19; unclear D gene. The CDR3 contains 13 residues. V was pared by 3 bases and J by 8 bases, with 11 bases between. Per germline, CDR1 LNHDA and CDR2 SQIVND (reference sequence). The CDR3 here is CASSMVSLDEQFF. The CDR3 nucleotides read TGTGCCAGTAGTATGGTCTCTCTAGATGAGCAGTTCTTC.

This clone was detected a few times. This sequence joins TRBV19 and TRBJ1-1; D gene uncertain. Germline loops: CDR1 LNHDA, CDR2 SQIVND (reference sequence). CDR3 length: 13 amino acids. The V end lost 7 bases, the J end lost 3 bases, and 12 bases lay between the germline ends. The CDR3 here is CASTVSGDTEAFF. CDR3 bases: TGTGCCAGTACCGTCAGCGGTGACACTGAAGCTTTCTTT.

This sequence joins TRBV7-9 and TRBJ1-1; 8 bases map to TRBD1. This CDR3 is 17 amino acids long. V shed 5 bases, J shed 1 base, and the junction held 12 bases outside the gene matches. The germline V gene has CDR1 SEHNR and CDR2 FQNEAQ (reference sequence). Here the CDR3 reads CASSPAQGAGENTEAFF. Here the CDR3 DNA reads TGTGCCAGCAGCCCCGCTCAGGGGGCTGGAGAGAACACTGAAGCTTTCTTT.

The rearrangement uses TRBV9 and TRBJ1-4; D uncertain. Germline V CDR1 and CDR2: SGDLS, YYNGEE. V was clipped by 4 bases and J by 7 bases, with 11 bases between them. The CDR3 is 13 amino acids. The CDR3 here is CASSPPGFEKLFF. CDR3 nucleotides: TGTGCCAGCAGCCCCCCAGGTTTTGAAAAACTGTTTTTT. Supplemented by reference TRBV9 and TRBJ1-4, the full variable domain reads DSGVTQTPKHLITATGQRVTLRCSPRSGDLSVYWYQQSLDQGLQFLIQYYNGEERAKGNILERFSAQQFPDLHSELNLSSLELGDSALYFCASSPPGFEKLFFGSGTQLSVL.

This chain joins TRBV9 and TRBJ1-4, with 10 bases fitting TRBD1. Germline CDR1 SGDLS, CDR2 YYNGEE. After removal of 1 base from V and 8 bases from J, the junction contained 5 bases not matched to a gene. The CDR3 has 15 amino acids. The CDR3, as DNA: TGTGCCAGCAGCGTATCGGACAGGGGGGCCGAAAAACTGTTTTTT. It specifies CASSVSDRGAEKLFF.

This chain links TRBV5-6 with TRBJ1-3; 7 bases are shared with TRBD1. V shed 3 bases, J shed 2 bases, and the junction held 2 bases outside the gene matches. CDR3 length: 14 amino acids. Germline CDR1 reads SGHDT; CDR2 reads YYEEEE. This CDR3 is CASSYQGAGNTIYF. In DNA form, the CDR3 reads TGTGCCAGCAGCTATCAGGGGGCTGGAAACACCATATATTTT.

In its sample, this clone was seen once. The CDR3 protein is CASSPWGRDSPYEQYF. The CDR3 coding sequence is TGTGCCAGTAGTCCCTGGGGCAGGGATTCCCCCTACGAGCAGTACTTC. The V gene is TRBV19, the J gene TRBJ2-7, with D perhaps TRBD1 (5 bases). In germline, CDR1 is LNHDA, CDR2 SQIVND (reference sequence). V lost 5 bases to trimming and J lost 2 bases, with 19 bases between them. The CDR3 length is 16 residues.

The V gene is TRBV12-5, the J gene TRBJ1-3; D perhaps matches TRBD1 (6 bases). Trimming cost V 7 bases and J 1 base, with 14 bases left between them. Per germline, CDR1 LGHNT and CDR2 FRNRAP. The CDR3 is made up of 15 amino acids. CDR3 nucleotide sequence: TGTGCTAGTGAGGGGGACCCAAATTCTGGAAACACCATATATTTT. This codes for CASEGDPNSGNTIYF. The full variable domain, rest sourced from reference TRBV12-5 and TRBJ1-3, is DARVTQTPRHKVTEMGQEVTMRCQPILGHNTVFWYRQTMMQGLELLAYFRNRAPLDDSGMPKDRFSAEMPDATLATLKIQPSEPRDSAVYFCASEGDPNSGNTIYFGEGSWLTVV.

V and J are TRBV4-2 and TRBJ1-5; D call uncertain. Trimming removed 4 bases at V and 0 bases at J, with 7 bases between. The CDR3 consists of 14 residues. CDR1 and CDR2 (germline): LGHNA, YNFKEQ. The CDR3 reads CASSLDDSNQPQHF. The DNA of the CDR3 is TGTGCCAGCAGCCTAGATGATAGCAATCAGCCCCAGCATTTT.

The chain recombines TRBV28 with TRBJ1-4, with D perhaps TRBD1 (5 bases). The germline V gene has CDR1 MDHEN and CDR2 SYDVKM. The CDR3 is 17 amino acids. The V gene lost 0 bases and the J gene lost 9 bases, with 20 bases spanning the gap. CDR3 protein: CASSLCYLTESSQKLFF. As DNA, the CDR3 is TGTGCCAGCAGTTTATGCTATTTGACAGAAAGCTCTCAAAAACTGTTTTTT.

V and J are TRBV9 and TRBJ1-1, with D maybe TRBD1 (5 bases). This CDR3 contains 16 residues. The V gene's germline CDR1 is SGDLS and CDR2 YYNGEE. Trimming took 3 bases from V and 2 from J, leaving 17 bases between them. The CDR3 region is CASSGGLGRPNTEAFF. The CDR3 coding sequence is TGTGCCAGCAGCGGGGGGTTGGGACGGCCAAACACTGAAGCTTTCTTT.

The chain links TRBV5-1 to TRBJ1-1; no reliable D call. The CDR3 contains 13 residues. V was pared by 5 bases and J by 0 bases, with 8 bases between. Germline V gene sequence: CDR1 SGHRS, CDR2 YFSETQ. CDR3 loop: CASRPSVNTEAFF. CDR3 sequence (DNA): TGCGCCAGCAGACCCTCAGTGAACACTGAAGCTTTCTTT.

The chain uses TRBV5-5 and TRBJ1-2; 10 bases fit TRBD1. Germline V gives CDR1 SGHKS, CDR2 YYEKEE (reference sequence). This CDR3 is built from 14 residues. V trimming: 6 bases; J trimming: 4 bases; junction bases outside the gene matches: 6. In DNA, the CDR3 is TGTGCCAGCATCGCGACAGGGGGCCTCTATGGCTACACCTTC. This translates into CASIATGGLYGYTF.

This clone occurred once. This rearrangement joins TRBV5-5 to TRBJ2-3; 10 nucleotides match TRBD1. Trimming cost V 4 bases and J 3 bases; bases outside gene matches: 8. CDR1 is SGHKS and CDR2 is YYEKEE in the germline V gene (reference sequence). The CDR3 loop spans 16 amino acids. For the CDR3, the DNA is TGTGCCAGCAGCCCGGGGGGACAGGGGATGACAGATACGCAGTATTTT. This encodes CASSPGGQGMTDTQYF.

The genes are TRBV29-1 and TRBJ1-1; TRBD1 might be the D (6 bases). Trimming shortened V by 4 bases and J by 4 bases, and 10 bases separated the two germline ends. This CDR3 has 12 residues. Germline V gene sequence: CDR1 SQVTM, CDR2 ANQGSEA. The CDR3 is CSVAFRGTEAFF. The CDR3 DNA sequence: TGCAGCGTTGCTTTCAGGGGCACTGAAGCTTTCTTT.